What follows are 25 T cell receptor beta chains derived from one specimen sequenced in a study of T cells in Graves' hyperthyroidism and ophthalmopathy. Amplified TCR beta CDR3 regions derived from RNA transcripts. A set of HTBI primers served as the primers for a first-round RT-PCR of the TCR CDR3. Using its own MiXCR run on the multiplex PCR reads, TCRdb lists one record per CDR3 protein. The sample carries around 400,000 distinct CDR3 sequences, around 15% recorded once. Source material: blood. Receptor source: a woman between 55 and 75 years old with Graves' ophthalmopathy.

This clonotype was seen at least ten times. For the CDR3, the DNA is TGTGCCAGCAGTTCAGTCAGGGGCTTCCAAGAGACCCAGTACTTC. It is translated as CASSSVRGFQETQYF. This chain uses TRBV28 with TRBJ2-5; TRBD1 is a possible D gene (6 bases). Germline-derived CDR1 and CDR2 are MDHEN and SYDVKM. The CDR3 has 15 residues. The V gene lost 4 bases and the J gene lost 1 base, with 13 bases spanning the gap.

V usage is TRBV27 and J usage is TRBJ2-2, with TRBD2 matching 8 bases. V dropped 4 bases and J dropped 7; count of bases not matched to a gene: 14. The CDR3 has 17 amino acids. Germline V lookup: CDR1 MNHEY, CDR2 SMNVEV (reference sequence). The CDR3 region has the DNA TGTGCCAGCAGTTCGGGGAAACCGGGAGGGCCGGGCGGGGAGCTGTTTTTT. Translating gives CASSSGKPGGPGGELFF.

A remark on this clonotype: A clone one base away is much larger, so this may be a read error. This chain links TRBV24-1 with TRBJ2-3; perhaps TRBD1 as D (5 bases). This CDR3 region has 14 residues. The germline V and J ends were trimmed by 3 bases and 5 bases, with 11 bases remaining between them. Germline V gives CDR1 KGHDR, CDR2 SFDVKD. CDR3 residues: CATSDAAGLDTQYF. CDR3 nucleotides: TGTGCCACCAGTGATGCTGCAGGGTTAGATACGCAGTATTTT.

There are many counts of this clonotype. The rearrangement links TRBV3-1 to TRBJ2-5; D uncertain. The CDR3 has 14 residues. The V gene lost 4 bases and the J gene lost 9 bases, with 18 bases spanning the gap. Germline V CDR1 and CDR2: LGHDT, YNNKEL (reference sequence). Here the CDR3 reads CASSLTTEPLAQYF. The CDR3 nucleotides are TGTGCCAGCAGCCTTACGACCGAACCTCTGGCCCAGTACTTC.

In its sample, this clonotype was seen many times. V and J are TRBV6-1 and TRBJ2-1, with TRBD2 matching over 8 bases. There are 17 residues in the CDR3. Germline trimming cut 2 bases from V and 1 base from J; bases unmatched to any gene: 7. Germline V gene data show CDR1 as MNHNS and CDR2 as SASEGT. The CDR3 nucleotides are TGTGCCAGCAGTGAATCTCTAGCGGGTACTTCCTACAATGAGCAGTTCTTC. Amino acids: CASSESLAGTSYNEQFF.

This clonotype was observed at least ten times. The chain uses TRBV18 and TRBJ2-3; a weak D match, TRBD2 (5 bases). CDR3 size: 16 residues. The germline V gene encodes CDR1 KGHSH and CDR2 LQKENI. V gave up 0 bases and J gave up 3 bases, with 13 bases separating them. The CDR3 nucleotides are TGTGCCAGCTCACCACCTAGGGAGAGGAGAACAGATACGCAGTATTTT. Protein product: CASSPPRERRTDTQYF.

The sample holds many counts of this clonotype. The rearrangement joins TRBV18 to TRBJ1-1, with a possible D match to TRBD1 (6 bases). There are 12 residues in the CDR3. Germline V gene sequence: CDR1 KGHSH, CDR2 LQKENI. Trimming cost V 4 bases and J 7 bases, with 10 bases left between them. Here the CDR3 DNA reads TGTGCCAGCTCACTAGCGACAGGTGAAGCTTTCTTT. This codes for CASSLATGEAFF.

This clonotype was counted at least ten times. The chain couples TRBV30 to TRBJ2-3; a weak D match, TRBD2 (5 bases). The CDR3 is 14 amino acids. With 2 bases removed from V and 4 bases from J, the gap between germline ends came to 13 bases. CDR1 and CDR2 from the germline V gene are GTSNPN and SVGIG (reference sequence). The CDR3 region is CAWSTGIEPDTQYF. CDR3 bases: TGTGCCTGGAGTACGGGGATAGAACCAGATACGCAGTATTTT. The variable domain in full, with the rest retrieved from reference TRBV30 and TRBJ2-3, is SQTIHQWPATLVQPVGSPLSLECTVEGTSNPNLYWYRQAAGRGLQLLFYSVGIGQISSEVPQNLSASRPQDRQFILSSKKLLLSDSGFYLCAWSTGIEPDTQYFGPGTRLTVL.

This clonotype has at least ten counts. The J gene is TRBJ2-5, the V gene TRBV7-9, with 7 bases that match TRBD2. The germline CDR1 and CDR2 sequences are SEHNR and FQNEAQ (reference sequence). Losses at the gene ends were 6 bases for V and 4 bases for J; bases not matched to a gene: 11. The CDR3 loop spans 15 amino acids. The CDR3 loop reads CASSLEMGEGETQYF. In DNA form, the CDR3 reads TGTGCCAGCAGTCTAGAAATGGGGGAGGGAGAGACCCAGTACTTC.

This sequence joins TRBV2 and TRBJ2-3, with D unresolved. Trimming took off 4 bases at V and 2 bases at J, with 10 bases between the two ends. The germline gives CDR1 SNHLY, CDR2 FYNNEI. The CDR3 consists of 14 residues. The CDR3 nucleotides read TGTGCCAGCAGTGTTTTGCTTTCCACAGATACGCAGTATTTT. Protein sequence: CASSVLLSTDTQYF.

This clonotype has a count of ten or more. V usage is TRBV28 and J usage is TRBJ2-7; possibly TRBD1 for D (6 bases). The CDR3 is 16 amino acids. V lost 5 bases and J lost 3, with 20 bases in between. Germline CDR1 MDHEN, CDR2 SYDVKM. The CDR3 protein is CASSPSGQSTVYEQYF. The CDR3 DNA is TGTGCCAGCAGTCCAAGTGGACAGTCGACTGTCTACGAGCAGTACTTC. The full variable domain, its missing parts supplied by reference TRBV28 and TRBJ2-7, is DVKVTQSSRYLVKRTGEKVFLECVQDMDHENMFWYRQDPGLGLRLIYFSYDVKMKEKGDIPEGYSVSREKKERFSLILESASTNQTSMYLCASSPSGQSTVYEQYFGPGTRLTVT.

The gene calls are TRBV14 and TRBJ1-1; TRBD1 matches at 8 bases. Trimming removed 7 bases from V and 3 bases from J; junction bases left unmatched: 7. The germline V gene encodes CDR1 SGHDN and CDR2 FVKESK. CDR3 length: 14 amino acids. Here the CDR3 DNA reads TGTGCCAGCACCGCGGACAGGGTGGACACTGAAGCTTTCTTT. Translating it yields CASTADRVDTEAFF.

This clonotype was picked up many times. This chain joins TRBV15 and TRBJ2-5, with TRBD1 identical over 11 bases. V shed 3 bases and J 4 bases; nucleotides not matched to a gene: 7. Germline V CDR1 and CDR2: LNHNV, YYDKDF (reference sequence). The CDR3 runs to 16 residues. CDR3 sequence: CATSSLRDRGGETQYF. For the CDR3, the DNA is TGTGCCACCAGCAGCCTCCGGGACAGGGGGGGAGAGACCCAGTACTTC.

V is TRBV6-1 and J is TRBJ2-7; D unclear. Germline V lookup: CDR1 MNHNS, CDR2 SASEGT. Trimming took 6 bases from V and 7 from J, leaving 16 bases between them. This CDR3 is built from 13 residues. The CDR3 DNA follows: TGTGCCAGCAGAAGAACCCACCTTGGGGAGCAGTACTTC. Protein: CASRRTHLGEQYF.

This chain connects TRBV20-1 to TRBJ2-3; 7 positions match TRBD2. J was trimmed by 6 bases and V by 0 bases; bases with no gene match: 15. The CDR3 totals 17 residues. Germline V gene lookup returns CDR1 DFQATT and CDR2 SNEGSKA (reference sequence). Here the CDR3 DNA reads TGCAGTGCTAGAGATCTCATGGTGCCTAGCGGTAGGGATACGCAGTATTTT. As protein: CSARDLMVPSGRDTQYF.

This clonotype has more than one count but fewer than ten. This chain connects TRBV7-9 to TRBJ2-7; perhaps D is TRBD1 or TRBD2 (6 bases each). Germline V gene data show CDR1 as SEHNR and CDR2 as FQNEAQ (reference sequence). The CDR3 is 12 amino acids. Trimming pared 8 bases from V and 7 bases from J, leaving 15 bases between. CDR3 DNA: TGTGCCAGCGGCCCGGGGGCGGGGGAGCAGTACTTC. This encodes CASGPGAGEQYF. The full variable domain, with the rest looked up from reference TRBV7-9 and TRBJ2-7, is DTGVSQNPRHKITKRGQNVTFRCDPISEHNRLYWYRQTLGQGPEFLTYFQNEAQLEKSRLLSDRFSAERPKGSFSTLEIQRTEQGDSAMYLCASGPGAGEQYFGPGTRLTVT.

Regarding this clonotype: A much larger clonotype is one base distant, so this may be a read error. The chain carries TRBV5-1 and TRBJ1-2; D perhaps matches TRBD1 (5 bases). V was shortened by 4 bases and J by 4 bases, with 17 bases between the two germline ends. Germline V gene data show CDR1 as SGHRS and CDR2 as YFSETQ. The CDR3 covers 15 residues. CDR3 bases: TGCGCCAGCAGCAACGGGACTCCCCAGAGCTATGGCTACACCTTC. Residues: CASSNGTPQSYGYTF.

This clonotype was observed a handful of times. The genes are TRBV28 and TRBJ2-1; D not certain. This CDR3 comprises 15 residues. Trimming pared 8 bases from V and 3 bases from J, leaving 17 bases between. In germline, CDR1 is MDHEN, CDR2 SYDVKM. The CDR3 loop is CASALSGRLYNEQFF. The CDR3 DNA reads TGTGCCAGCGCCCTCTCCGGCAGGCTCTACAATGAGCAGTTCTTC.

The J gene is TRBJ2-5, the V gene TRBV6-2 or TRBV6-3, with 10 bases matching TRBD2. In germline, CDR1 is MNHEY, CDR2 SVGEGT. The CDR3 extends over 15 amino acids. J was trimmed by 5 bases and V by 9 bases; bases with no gene match: 12. For the CDR3, the DNA is TGTGCCAGTTTAAGCGGGGGGGTGCTCCAGGAGACCCAGTACTTC. This gives the protein CASLSGGVLQETQYF.

In this sample, this clonotype turned up many times. The CDR3 DNA reads TGTGCCAGCAGCCAACCCACTGCCAACTATGGCTACACCTTC. This encodes CASSQPTANYGYTF. The genes are TRBV3-1 and TRBJ1-2; D call uncertain. Germline loops: CDR1 LGHDT, CDR2 YNNKEL (reference sequence). The CDR3 sequence is 14 residues long. The germline V and J ends were trimmed by 2 bases and 2 bases, with 9 bases remaining between them.

CDR3 amino acids: CSASVTGGLETQYF. CDR3 bases: TGCAGTGCTAGTGTGACAGGGGGCTTGGAGACCCAGTACTTC. This rearrangement joins TRBV20-1 to TRBJ2-5; 10 bases align to TRBD1. The CDR3 spans 14 residues. Germline CDR1 is DFQATT and CDR2 is SNEGSKA (reference sequence). Trimming removed 3 bases from V and 5 bases from J; junction bases left unmatched: 6.

This clonotype was counted at least ten times. The chain carries TRBV5-1 and TRBJ2-1, with D tentatively TRBD1 (6 bases). This CDR3 is built from 14 residues. The germline V gene has CDR1 SGHRS and CDR2 YFSETQ. V lost 7 bases, J lost 7 bases, and 18 bases lay in between. The CDR3 DNA is TGCGCCAGCGGCCCGAGGGAGAGGGGGAATGAGCAGTTCTTC. This sequence encodes CASGPRERGNEQFF.

This clonotype was counted at least ten times. This chain connects TRBV15 to TRBJ2-7; D possibly uses TRBD1 or TRBD2 (5 bases each). There are 16 residues in the CDR3. CDR1 is LNHNV, CDR2 YYDKDF, per germline (reference sequence). V was shortened by 0 bases and J by 2 bases, with 14 bases between the two germline ends. DNA of the CDR3: TGTGCCACCAGCAGAGATATGGGGACGGGGACCTACGAGCAGTACTTC. This translates into CATSRDMGTGTYEQYF.

This chain joins TRBV5-4 and TRBJ2-1; TRBD1 agrees at 8 bases. CDR3 size: 14 residues. CDR1 SGHNT and CDR2 YYREEE come from the germline V gene (reference sequence). V lost 0 bases and J lost 6; bases outside the gene matches: 2. CDR3 protein: CASSLAQGANEQFF. In DNA, the CDR3 is TGTGCCAGCAGCTTGGCGCAGGGGGCCAATGAGCAGTTCTTC.

This clonotype was observed a handful of times. This sequence joins TRBV12-3 or TRBV12-4 and TRBJ1-1, with D possibly matching TRBD1 (5 bases). V was clipped by 6 bases and J by 1 base, with 18 bases between them. The length of the CDR3 is 16 residues. CDR3 nucleotide sequence: TGTGCCAGCAGCCCCGGGGGGGGGAAGCCGAACACTGAAGCTTTCTTT. It encodes CASSPGGGKPNTEAFF.